Detailed here is one T cell receptor (beta chain). The table lists this clone with a few counts. Its specific antigen is unknown. Base qualities are not provided; no much larger clone lies one nucleotide away. These data come from a study of blood T cell repertoires in COVID-19 (dated by TCRdb to 2018 to 2020). For the study in its entirety: The collaborator samples originated in the United States, Italy and Spain and spanned the acute and convalescent phases of COVID-19. The material from the prospective study consisted of cDNA or gDNA derived from T cells, B-cell-depleted T cells, or PBMCs. The dataset comprised deeply sampled blood TCRbeta repertoires from subjects exposed to, actively infected with, or recovered from COVID-19. A freely available public database, intended as a resource for researchers studying the immune response to SARS-CoV-2, is where the repertoires were released. The samples were drawn from two sources: the first 160 participants of the ongoing ImmuneRACE study, and over 1,000 subjects contributed by 6 global collaborators. A de-identified subject ID, COVID-19 status, age in years and sex were almost always included in the sample metadata. Where available, HLA class I and class II types were obtained from metadata supplied by the sample provider rather than from assay-based typing.

TCRbeta CDR3 regions were amplified from genomic DNA using the immunoSEQ Assay, a bias-controlled multiplex PCR. Per the original workflow: The number of nucleated cells in each sample was estimated from the amplification of reference gene primers within the assay. Sequence reads were collapsed and filtered to measure the absolute abundance of every unique TCRbeta CDR3 rearrangement. Productive Simpson clonality was computed per sample as the square root of Simpson's diversity index over productive rearrangements. Not all clones reach the TCRdb copy of this immuneACCESS table, which keeps in-frame sequences only. Checked studies attribute under half of the gap to unresolved V genes and leave the rest unexplained. The V and J calls and the clone size are those of that table, but D and trimming were determined from the DNA. Within this sample are under 200,000 clones, with about 85% of them counted one time only. The top ten clones comprise 9.8% of the sample.

CDR1 and CDR2 were assigned from the germline V gene (reference sequence) as SEHNR and FQNEAQ. Including cysteine and phenylalanine, the CDR3 has 15 amino acids. Of the read, only the CDR3 DNA is kept; its 45 bases are in frame from base 1. From V the trimming removes 1 base and from J it removes 5 bases, while the gene matches leave 6 bases of the junction unaccounted for. Collaborating institutions collected whole blood in K2EDTA tubes following their own protocols. For TCRbeta analysis, collaborators shipped samples as frozen whole blood, isolated PBMCs, or DNA extracted from either of those sample types. Results and caveats for the whole study, not just this receptor: How much clinical and demographic metadata was included differed by source and by participant, and the metadata was provided uncurated.

The rearranged segments are TRBV7-9 and TRBJ1-2; 8 junctional bases match TRBD1. The source of this sequence is a woman older than 75 with acute or convalescent COVID-19. Sequencing was done on a sample of peripheral blood. The DNA is TGTGCCAGCAGCTTAGTAGGCCAGGGGGCTTATGGCTACACCTTC. Its protein reads: CASSLVGQGAYGYTF.